This TCR beta chain was found in a study of neurological immune-mediated disorders. This CDR3 comprises 14 residues. Unmatched junction bases numbered 4, after V lost 3 bases and J lost 5 bases. Per the germline V gene, CDR1 is MNHEY and CDR2 is SMNVEV (reference sequence). TCRdb processed the 5' RACE reads anew with MiXCR; each CDR3 protein has one entry. In the table there are tens of thousands of distinct CDR3 sequences, approximately 2.4% of which are singletons. Sequencing was done on a sample of PBMCs. This TCR was sampled from a woman aged 25 to 39 with multiple sclerosis. The gene calls are TRBV27 and TRBJ2-7; TRBD1 matches at 10 bases. The CDR3 bases are TGTGCCAGCAGTTTGACAGGGGGCCAAGACGAGCAGTACTTC. It encodes CASSLTGGQDEQYF.